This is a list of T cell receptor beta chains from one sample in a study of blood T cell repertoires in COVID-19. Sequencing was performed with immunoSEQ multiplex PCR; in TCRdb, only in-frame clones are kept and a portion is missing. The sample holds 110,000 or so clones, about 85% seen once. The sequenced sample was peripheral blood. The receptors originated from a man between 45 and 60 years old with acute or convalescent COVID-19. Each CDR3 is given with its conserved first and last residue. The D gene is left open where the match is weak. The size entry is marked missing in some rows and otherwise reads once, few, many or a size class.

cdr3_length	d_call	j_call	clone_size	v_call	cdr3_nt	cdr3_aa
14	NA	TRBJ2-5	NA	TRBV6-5	TGTGCCAGCAGTTACGGGGGGGCCCGGGAGACCCAGTACTTC	CASSYGGARETQYF
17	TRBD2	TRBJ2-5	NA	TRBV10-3	TGTGCCATCAGTGAGACCCCCCTAGCGGGGGTTGGAGAGACCCAGTACTTC	CAISETPLAGVGETQYF
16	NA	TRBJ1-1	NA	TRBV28	TGTGCCAGCAGCCCACGCGCCGGGACACCGTCGGGATCGGCTTTCTTT	CASSPRAGTPSGSAFF
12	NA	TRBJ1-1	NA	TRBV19	TGTGCCAGCCCCGGGCCGGGGACTGAAGCTTTCTTT	CASPGPGTEAFF
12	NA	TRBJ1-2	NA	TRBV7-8	TGTGCCAGCAGCCCCGAGGCCTATGGCTACACCTTC	CASSPEAYGYTF
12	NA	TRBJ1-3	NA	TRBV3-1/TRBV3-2	TGTGCCAGCAGCCGGGGGGAAAACACCATATATTTT	CASSRGENTIYF
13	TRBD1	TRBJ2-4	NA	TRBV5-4	TGTGCCAGCAGCCCGGACAGGGGTGACATTCAGTACTTC	CASSPDRGDIQYF
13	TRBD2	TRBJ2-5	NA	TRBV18	TGTGCCAGCTCACGGTTAGCGGGGGAGACCCAGTACTTC	CASSRLAGETQYF
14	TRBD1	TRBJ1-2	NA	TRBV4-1	TGCGCCAGCAGCCAAGCGGACAGGGAGGGCGGCTACACCTTC	CASSQADREGGYTF
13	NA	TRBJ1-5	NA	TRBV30	TGTGCCTGCGGGAAAGGGTCAAGGCAGCCCCAGCATTTT	CACGKGSRQPQHF
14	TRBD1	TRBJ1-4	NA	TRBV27	TGTGCCAGCCGCCTTACAGGGGGCGGTGAAAAACTGTTTTTT	CASRLTGGGEKLFF
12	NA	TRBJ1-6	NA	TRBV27	TGTGCCAGCAGTTCTATTAATTCACCCCTCCACTTT	CASSSINSPLHF
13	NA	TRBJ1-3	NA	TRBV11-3	TGTGCCAGCAGCTTAATTGGAGGAGACACCATATATTTT	CASSLIGGDTIYF
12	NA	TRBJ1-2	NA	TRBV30	TGTGCCTGGAGTGTAGAGGACTATGGCTACACCTTC	CAWSVEDYGYTF
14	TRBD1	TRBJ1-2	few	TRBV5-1	TGCGCCAGCAGCTTGCGGCAGGGGGTAACTGGCTACACCTTC	CASSLRQGVTGYTF
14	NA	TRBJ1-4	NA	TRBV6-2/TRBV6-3	TGTGCCAGCAGCCGCGACAGAAGTAATGAAAAACTGTTTTTT	CASSRDRSNEKLFF
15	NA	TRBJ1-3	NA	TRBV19	TGTGCCAGTAGTGTCGACGGGTTCTCTGGAAACACCATATATTTT	CASSVDGFSGNTIYF
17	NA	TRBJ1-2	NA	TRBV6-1	TGTGCCAGCAGTGAAAGAAGTAGCAGGGGTGGAAACTATGGCTACACCTTC	CASSERSSRGGNYGYTF
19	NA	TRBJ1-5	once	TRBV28	TGTGCCAGCAGTACCCCCGGGACCGGGAGTATTGCGGGCAATCAGCCCCAGCATTTT	CASSTPGTGSIAGNQPQHF
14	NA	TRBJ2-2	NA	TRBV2	TGTGCCAGCAAAGTGGGACAGAACACCGGGGAGCTGTTTTTT	CASKVGQNTGELFF